Below, one T cell receptor (beta chain) is given with its context. Its target is not known. The CDR3 consists of 14 residues. Germline V gene data show CDR1 as SGHRS and CDR2 as YFSETQ. Germline trimming cut 2 bases from V and 5 bases from J; bases unmatched to any gene: 3. PCR primers comprised 60 Vbeta and 13 Jbeta primers. Sequencing was performed with immunoSEQ multiplex PCR; in TCRdb, only in-frame clones are kept and a portion is missing. The specimen's table records 100,000 to 150,000 clones. This entry comes from a study of cytomegalovirus exposure and HLA in healthy donors. Study conclusions and caveats: Looking again later, the authors saw that most CMV-associated TCR beta chains seemed HLA-restricted. For presence/absence analyses, sequencing depth was assumed to be roughly uniform across donors.

Sequencing was carried out using PBMCs. This receptor was identified in a woman aged 40 to 50 in good health and CMV-seropositive. The chain recombines TRBV5-1 with TRBJ2-1; TRBD2 matches 8 bases. CDR3 DNA: TGCGCCAGCAGCTTATTAGCGGGAAACAATGAGCAGTTCTTC. This translates into CASSLLAGNNEQFF.